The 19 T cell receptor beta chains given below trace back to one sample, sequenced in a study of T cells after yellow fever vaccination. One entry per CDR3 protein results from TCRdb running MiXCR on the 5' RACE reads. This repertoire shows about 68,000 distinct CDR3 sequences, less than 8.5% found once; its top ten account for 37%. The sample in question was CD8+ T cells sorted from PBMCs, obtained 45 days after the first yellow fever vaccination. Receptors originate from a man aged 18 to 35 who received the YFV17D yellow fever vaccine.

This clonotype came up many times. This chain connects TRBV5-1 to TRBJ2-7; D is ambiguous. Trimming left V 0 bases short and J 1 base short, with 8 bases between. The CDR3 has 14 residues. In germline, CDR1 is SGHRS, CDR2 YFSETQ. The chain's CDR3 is CASSLEPESYEQYF. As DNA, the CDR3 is TGCGCCAGCAGCTTGGAGCCAGAATCCTACGAGCAGTACTTC.

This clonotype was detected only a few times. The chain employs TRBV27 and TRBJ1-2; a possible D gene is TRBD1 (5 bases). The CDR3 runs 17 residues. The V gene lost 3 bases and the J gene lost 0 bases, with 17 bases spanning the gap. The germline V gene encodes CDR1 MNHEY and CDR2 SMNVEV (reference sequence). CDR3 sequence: CASSFIAWTRANYGYTF. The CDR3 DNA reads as TGTGCCAGCAGTTTTATTGCGTGGACACGAGCTAACTATGGCTACACCTTC.

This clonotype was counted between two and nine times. The CDR3 loop reads CASSPTNNEQFF. The CDR3 nucleotides are TGTGCCAGCAGCCCAACCAATAATGAGCAGTTCTTC. The chain recombines TRBV7-2 with TRBJ2-1; D call uncertain. The CDR3 has 12 amino acids. Germline V CDR1 and CDR2: SGHTA, FQGNSA. With 5 bases removed from V and 7 bases from J, the gap between germline ends came to 9 bases.

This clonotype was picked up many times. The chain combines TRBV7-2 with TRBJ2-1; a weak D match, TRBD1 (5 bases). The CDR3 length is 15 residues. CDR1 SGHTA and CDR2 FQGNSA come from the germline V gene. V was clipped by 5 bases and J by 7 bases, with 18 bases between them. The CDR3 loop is CASSLVVGRKNEQFF. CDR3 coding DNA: TGTGCCAGCAGCCTGGTAGTGGGGCGGAAGAATGAGCAGTTCTTC.

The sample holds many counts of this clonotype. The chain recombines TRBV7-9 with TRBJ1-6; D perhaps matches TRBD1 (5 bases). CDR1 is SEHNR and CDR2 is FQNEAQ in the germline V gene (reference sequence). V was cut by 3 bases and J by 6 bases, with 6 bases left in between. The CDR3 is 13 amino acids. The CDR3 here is CASSLGPNSPLHF. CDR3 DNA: TGTGCCAGCAGCTTGGGACCTAATTCACCCCTCCACTTT.

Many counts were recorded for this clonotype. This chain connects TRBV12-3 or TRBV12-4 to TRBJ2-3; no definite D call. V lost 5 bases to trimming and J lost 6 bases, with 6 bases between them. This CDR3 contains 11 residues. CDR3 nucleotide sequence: TGTGCCAGCAGTGCGGTCGATACGCAGTATTTT. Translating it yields CASSAVDTQYF.

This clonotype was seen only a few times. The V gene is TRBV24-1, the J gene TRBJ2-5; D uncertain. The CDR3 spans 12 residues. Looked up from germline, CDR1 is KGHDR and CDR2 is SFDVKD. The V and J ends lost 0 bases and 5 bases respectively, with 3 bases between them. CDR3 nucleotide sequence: TGTGCCACCAGTGATTTGGCGGAGACCCAGTACTTC. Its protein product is CATSDLAETQYF.

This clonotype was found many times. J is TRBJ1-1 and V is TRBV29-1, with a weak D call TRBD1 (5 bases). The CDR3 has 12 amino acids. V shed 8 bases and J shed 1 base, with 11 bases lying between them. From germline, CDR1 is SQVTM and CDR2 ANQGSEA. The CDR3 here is CSLGTPNTEAFF. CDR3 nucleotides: TGCAGCCTGGGGACCCCGAACACTGAAGCTTTCTTT.

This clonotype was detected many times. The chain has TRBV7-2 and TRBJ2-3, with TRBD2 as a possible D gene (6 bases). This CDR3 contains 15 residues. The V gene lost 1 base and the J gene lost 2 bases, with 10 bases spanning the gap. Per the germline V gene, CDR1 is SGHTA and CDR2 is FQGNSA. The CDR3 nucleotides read TGTGCCAGCAGCTTAGTGATAGCGGCCACAGATACGCAGTATTTT. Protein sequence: CASSLVIAATDTQYF.

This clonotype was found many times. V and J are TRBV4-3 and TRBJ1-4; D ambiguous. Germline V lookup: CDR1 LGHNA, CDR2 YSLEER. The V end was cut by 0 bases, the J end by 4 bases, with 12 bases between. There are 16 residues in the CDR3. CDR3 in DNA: TGCGCCAGCAGCCAAGAGGACCTGGCGAGTAATGAAAAACTGTTTTTT. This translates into CASSQEDLASNEKLFF.

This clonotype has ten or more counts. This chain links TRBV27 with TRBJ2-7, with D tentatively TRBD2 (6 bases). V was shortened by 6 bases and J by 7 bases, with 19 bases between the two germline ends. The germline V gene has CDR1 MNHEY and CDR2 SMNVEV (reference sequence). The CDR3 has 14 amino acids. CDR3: CASSRTGLPREQYF. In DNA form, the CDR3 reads TGTGCCAGCAGCCGCACGGGACTCCCGCGGGAGCAGTACTTC.

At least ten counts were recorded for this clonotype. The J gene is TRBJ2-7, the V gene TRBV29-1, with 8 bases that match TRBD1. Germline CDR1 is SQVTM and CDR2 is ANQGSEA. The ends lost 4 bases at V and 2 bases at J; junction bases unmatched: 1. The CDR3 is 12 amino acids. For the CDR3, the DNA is TGCAGCGTTGGACAGGGGACCTACGAGCAGTACTTC. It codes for CSVGQGTYEQYF.

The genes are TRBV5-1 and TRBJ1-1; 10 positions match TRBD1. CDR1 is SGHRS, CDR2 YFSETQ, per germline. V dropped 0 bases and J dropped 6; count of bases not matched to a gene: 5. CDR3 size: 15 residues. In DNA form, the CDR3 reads TGCGCCAGCAGCTTGGAGACAGGGGGCAGGCCTGAAGCTTTCTTT. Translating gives CASSLETGGRPEAFF.

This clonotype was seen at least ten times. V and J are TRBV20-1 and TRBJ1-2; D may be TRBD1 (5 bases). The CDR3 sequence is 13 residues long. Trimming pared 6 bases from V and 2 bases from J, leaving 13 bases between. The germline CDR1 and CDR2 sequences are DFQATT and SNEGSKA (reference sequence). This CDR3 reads CSAAGTENYGYTF. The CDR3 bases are TGCAGTGCCGCCGGGACGGAGAACTATGGCTACACCTTC.

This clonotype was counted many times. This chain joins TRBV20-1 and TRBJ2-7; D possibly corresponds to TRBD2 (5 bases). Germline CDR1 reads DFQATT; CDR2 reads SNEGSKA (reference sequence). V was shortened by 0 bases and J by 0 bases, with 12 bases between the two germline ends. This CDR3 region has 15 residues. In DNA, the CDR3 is TGCAGTGCTAGAGATGGGGAGCGAAGCTCCTACGAGCAGTACGTC. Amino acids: CSARDGERSSYEQYV.

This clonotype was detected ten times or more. Here the CDR3 reads CASSPWDSSGNTIYF. In nucleotides, the CDR3 is TGTGCCAGCAGCCCATGGGATAGCTCTGGAAACACCATATATTTT. The chain uses TRBV7-2 and TRBJ1-3; no firm D call. The V and J ends lost 5 bases and 0 bases respectively, with 11 bases between them. CDR1 is SGHTA and CDR2 is FQGNSA in the germline V gene. The CDR3 covers 15 residues.

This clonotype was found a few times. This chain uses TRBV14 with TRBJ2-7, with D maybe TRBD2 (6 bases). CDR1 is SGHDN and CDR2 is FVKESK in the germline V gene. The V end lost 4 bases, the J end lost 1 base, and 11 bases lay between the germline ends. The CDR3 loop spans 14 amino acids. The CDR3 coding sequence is TGTGCCAGCAGCCCGGAGGGCTTTTCCTACGAGCAGTACTTC. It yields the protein CASSPEGFSYEQYF.

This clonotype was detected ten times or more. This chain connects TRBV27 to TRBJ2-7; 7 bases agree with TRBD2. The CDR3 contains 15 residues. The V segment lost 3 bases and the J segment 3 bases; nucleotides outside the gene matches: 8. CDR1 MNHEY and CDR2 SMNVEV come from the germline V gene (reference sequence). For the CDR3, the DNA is TGTGCCAGCAGTTTTGTAGCGGGCACCGTCTACGAGCAGTACTTC. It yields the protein CASSFVAGTVYEQYF.

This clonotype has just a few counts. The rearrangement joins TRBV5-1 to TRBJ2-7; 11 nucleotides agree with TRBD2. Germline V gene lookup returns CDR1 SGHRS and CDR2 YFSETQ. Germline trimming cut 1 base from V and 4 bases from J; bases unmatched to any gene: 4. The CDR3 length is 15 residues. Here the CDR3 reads CASSLLAGGAYEQYV. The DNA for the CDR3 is TGCGCCAGCAGCTTGCTAGCGGGGGGAGCTTACGAGCAGTACGTC.